Listed below are T cell receptor beta chains from one sample, sequenced in a study of blood T cell repertoires in COVID-19. Measured with immunoSEQ multiplex PCR; TCRdb has only the in-frame clones, and not every one. Among roughly 100,000 clones listed, approximately 84% were seen once. What was sequenced was peripheral blood. The receptors here all came from a human donor in a cohort sampled during active COVID-19. Each CDR3 is given without its conserved first and last residue. The D gene is left open where the match is weak.

D	V	CDR3
TRBD1	TRBV7-2	ASSRDRGSLEQY
.	TRBV7-8	ASSFVGGWNYGYT
.	TRBV3-1/TRBV3-2	ASSQGRSGNTIY
TRBD2	TRBV5-4	ASSKGLAGGLGYEQY
TRBD1	TRBV4-1	ASSQEYRGSYNEQF
TRBD2	TRBV29-1	SVNGGSTDTQY
TRBD2	TRBV5-1	ASEGGASSSYNEQF
.	TRBV7-2	ASSLNGREITGELF
.	TRBV7-9	AAGRRTYEQY
.	TRBV2	ASISGLGSDTQY
TRBD2	TRBV18	ASSSGLDSSGELF
.	TRBV6-5	ASRGQFINYGYT
.	TRBV20-1	SARGDSTYT
.	TRBV19	ASSIRGANYGYT
.	TRBV19	ASTPPGATANTGELF